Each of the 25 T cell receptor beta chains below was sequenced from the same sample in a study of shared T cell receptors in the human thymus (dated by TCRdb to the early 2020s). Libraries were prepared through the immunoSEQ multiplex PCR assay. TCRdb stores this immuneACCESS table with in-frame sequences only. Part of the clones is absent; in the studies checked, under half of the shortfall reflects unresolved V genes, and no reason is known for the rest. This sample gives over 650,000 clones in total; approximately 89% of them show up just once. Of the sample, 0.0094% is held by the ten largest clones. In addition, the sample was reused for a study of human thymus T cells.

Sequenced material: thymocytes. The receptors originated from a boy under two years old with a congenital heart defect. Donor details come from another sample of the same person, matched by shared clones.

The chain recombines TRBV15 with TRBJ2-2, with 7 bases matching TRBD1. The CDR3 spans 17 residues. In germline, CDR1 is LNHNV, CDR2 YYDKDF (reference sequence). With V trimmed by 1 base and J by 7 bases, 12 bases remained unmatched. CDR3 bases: TGTGCCACCAGCAGAGCCCGAACGACAGGGCGTATCGGGGAGCTGTTTTTT. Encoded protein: CATSRARTTGRIGELFF. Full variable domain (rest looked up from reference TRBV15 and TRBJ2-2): DAMVIQNPRYQVTQFGKPVTLSCSQTLNHNVMYWYQQKSSQAPKLLFHYYDKDFNNEADTPDNFQSRRPNTSFCFLDIRSPGLGDTAMYLCATSRARTTGRIGELFFGEGSRLTVL.

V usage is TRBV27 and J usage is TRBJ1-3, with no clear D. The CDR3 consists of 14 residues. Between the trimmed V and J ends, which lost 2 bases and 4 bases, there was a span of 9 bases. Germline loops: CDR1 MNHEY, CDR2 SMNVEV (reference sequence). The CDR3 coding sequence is TGTGCCAGCAGTTTAGGGCAGTTCGGAAACACCATATATTTT. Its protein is CASSLGQFGNTIYF.

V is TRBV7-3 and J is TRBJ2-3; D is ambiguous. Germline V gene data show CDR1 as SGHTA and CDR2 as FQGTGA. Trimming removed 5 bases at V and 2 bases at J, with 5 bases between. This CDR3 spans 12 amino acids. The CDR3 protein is CASSTDTDTQYF. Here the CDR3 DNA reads TGTGCCAGCAGCACTGACACAGATACGCAGTATTTT.

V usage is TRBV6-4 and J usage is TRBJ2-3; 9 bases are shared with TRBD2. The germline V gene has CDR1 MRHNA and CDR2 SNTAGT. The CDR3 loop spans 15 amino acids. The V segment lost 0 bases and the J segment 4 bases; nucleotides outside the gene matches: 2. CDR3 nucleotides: TGTGCCAGCAGTGACTCTAGCGGGGGATCAGATACGCAGTATTTT. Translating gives CASSDSSGGSDTQYF.

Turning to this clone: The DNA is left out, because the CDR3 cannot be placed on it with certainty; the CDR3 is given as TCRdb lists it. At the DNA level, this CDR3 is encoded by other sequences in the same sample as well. The CDR3 sequence is CASSSSTENYGYTF. The J gene is TRBJ1-2, the V gene TRBV6-5; the D call of TRBD1 is as the table states it, not checked on the DNA. Germline CDR1 and CDR2: MNHEY and SVGAGI. Inclusive of both ends, the CDR3 amounts to 14 amino acids.

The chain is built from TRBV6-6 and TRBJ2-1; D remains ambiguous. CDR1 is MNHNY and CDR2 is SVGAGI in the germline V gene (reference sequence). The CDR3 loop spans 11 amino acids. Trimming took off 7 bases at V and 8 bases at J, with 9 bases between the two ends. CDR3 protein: CASMREDEQFF. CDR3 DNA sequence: TGTGCCAGCATGAGAGAGGATGAGCAGTTCTTC.

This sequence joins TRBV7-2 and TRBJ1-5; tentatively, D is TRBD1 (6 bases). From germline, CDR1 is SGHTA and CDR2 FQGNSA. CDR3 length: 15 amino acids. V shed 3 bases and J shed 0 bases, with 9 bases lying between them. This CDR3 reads CASSFRGNSNQPQHF. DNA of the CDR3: TGTGCCAGCAGCTTTAGGGGGAATAGCAATCAGCCCCAGCATTTT.

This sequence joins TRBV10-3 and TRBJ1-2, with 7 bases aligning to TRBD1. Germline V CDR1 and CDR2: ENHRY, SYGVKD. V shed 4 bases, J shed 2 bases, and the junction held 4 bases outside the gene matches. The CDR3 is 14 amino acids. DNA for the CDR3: TGTGCCATCAGTGTAATGACAGGGAACTATGGCTACACCTTC. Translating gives CAISVMTGNYGYTF.

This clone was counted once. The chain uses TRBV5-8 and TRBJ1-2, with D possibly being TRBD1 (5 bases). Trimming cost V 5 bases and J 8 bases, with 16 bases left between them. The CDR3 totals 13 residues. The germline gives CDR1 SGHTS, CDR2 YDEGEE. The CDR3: CASSPGYLRGYTF. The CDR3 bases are TGTGCCAGCAGTCCAGGGTATCTCCGCGGCTACACCTTC. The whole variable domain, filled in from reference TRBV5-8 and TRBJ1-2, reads EAGVTQSPTHLIKTRGQQATLRCSPISGHTSVYWYQQALGLGLQFLLWYDEGEERNRGNFPPRFSGRQFPNYSSELNVNALELEDSALYLCASSPGYLRGYTFGSGTRLTVV.

This CDR3 is CASRADRNTEAFF. The DNA of the CDR3 is TGTGCCAGCAGAGCCGACAGGAACACTGAAGCTTTCTTT. This chain connects TRBV6-5 to TRBJ1-1, with D perhaps TRBD1 (5 bases). The CDR3 has 13 residues. The germline CDR1 and CDR2 sequences are MNHEY and SVGAGI. V dropped 6 bases and J dropped 1 base, with 9 bases sitting between them.

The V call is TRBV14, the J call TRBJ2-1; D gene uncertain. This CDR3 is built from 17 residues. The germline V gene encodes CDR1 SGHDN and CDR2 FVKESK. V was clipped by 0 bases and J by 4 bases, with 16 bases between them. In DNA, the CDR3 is TGTGCCAGCAGCCAAGATATGGCAGATACCCCATACAATGAGCAGTTCTTC. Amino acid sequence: CASSQDMADTPYNEQFF.

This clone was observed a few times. This CDR3 reads CSASTGPLYEQYF. The DNA of the CDR3 is TGCAGCGCTTCAACAGGGCCGCTTTACGAGCAGTACTTC. This sequence joins TRBV29-1 and TRBJ2-7; D perhaps matches TRBD1 (6 bases). The CDR3 has 13 residues. Germline V gives CDR1 SQVTM, CDR2 ANQGSEA. Trimming took off 7 bases at V and 4 bases at J, with 17 bases between the two ends.

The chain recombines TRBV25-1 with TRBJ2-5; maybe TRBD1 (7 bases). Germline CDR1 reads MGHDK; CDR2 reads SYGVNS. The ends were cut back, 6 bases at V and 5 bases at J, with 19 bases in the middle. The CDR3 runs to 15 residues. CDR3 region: CASRGRDREAETQYF. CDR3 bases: TGTGCCAGCAGAGGCCGAGACAGGGAGGCTGAGACCCAGTACTTC. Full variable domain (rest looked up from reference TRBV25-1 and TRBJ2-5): EADIYQTPRYLVIGTGKKITLECSQTMGHDKMYWYQQDPGMELHLIHYSYGVNSTEKGDLSSESTVSRIRTEHFPLTLESARPSHTSQYLCASRGRDREAETQYFGPGTRLLVL.

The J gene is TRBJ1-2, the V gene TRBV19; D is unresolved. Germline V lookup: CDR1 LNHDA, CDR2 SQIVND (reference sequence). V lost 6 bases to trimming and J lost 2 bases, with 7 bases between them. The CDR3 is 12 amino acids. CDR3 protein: CASSVRNYGYTF. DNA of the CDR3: TGTGCCAGTAGCGTCAGAAACTATGGCTACACCTTC.

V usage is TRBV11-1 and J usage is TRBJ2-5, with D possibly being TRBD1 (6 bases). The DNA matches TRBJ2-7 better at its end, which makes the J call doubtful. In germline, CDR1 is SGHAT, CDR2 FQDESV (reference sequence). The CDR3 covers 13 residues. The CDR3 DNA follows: TGTGCCAGCGGCGACAGGTTCTCCTACGAGCAGTACTTC. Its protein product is CASGDRFSYEQYF.

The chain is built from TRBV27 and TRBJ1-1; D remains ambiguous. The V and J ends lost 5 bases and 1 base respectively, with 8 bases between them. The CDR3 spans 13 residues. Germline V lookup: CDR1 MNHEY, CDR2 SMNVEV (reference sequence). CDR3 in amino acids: CASSHTENTEAFF. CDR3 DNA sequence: TGTGCCAGCAGTCACACAGAGAACACTGAAGCTTTCTTT.

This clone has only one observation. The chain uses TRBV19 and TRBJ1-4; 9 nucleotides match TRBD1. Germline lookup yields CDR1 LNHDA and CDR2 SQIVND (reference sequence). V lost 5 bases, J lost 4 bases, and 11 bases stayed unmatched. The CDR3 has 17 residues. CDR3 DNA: TGTGCCAGTAGTCGGGACAGGGAACGTTCCAGTAATGAAAAACTGTTTTTT. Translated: CASSRDRERSSNEKLFF. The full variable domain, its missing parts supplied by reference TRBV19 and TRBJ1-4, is DGGITQSPKYLFRKEGQNVTLSCEQNLNHDAMYWYRQDPGQGLRLIYYSQIVNDFQKGDIAEGYSVSREKKESFPLTVTSAQKNPTAFYLCASSRDRERSSNEKLFFGSGTQLSVL.

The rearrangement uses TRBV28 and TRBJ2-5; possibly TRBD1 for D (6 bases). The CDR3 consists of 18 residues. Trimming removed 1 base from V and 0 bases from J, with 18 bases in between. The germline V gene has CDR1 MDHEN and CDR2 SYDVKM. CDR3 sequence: CASSLFPARTENQETQYF. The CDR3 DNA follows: TGTGCCAGCAGTTTATTCCCCGCCCGGACAGAGAACCAAGAGACCCAGTACTTC. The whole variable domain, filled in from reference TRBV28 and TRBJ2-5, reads DVKVTQSSRYLVKRTGEKVFLECVQDMDHENMFWYRQDPGLGLRLIYFSYDVKMKEKGDIPEGYSVSREKKERFSLILESASTNQTSMYLCASSLFPARTENQETQYFGPGTRLLVL.

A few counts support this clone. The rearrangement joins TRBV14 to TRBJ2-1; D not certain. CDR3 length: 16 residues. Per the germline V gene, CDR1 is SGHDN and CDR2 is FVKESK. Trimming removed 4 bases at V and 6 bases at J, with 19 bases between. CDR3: CASSPRGSSLGNEQFF. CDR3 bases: TGTGCCAGCAGCCCGCGTGGTAGCTCTTTAGGCAATGAGCAGTTCTTC. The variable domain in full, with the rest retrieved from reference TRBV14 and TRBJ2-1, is EAGVTQFPSHSVIEKGQTVTLRCDPISGHDNLYWYRRVMGKEIKFLLHFVKESKQDESGMPNNRFLAERTGGTYSTLKVQPAELEDSGVYFCASSPRGSSLGNEQFFGPGTRLTVL.

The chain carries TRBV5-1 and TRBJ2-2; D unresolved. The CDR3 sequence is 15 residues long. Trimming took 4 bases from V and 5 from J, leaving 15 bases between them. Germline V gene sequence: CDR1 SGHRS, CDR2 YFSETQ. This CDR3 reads CASSQEKPTTGELFF. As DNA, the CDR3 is TGCGCCAGCAGCCAAGAAAAACCAACAACCGGGGAGCTGTTTTTT.

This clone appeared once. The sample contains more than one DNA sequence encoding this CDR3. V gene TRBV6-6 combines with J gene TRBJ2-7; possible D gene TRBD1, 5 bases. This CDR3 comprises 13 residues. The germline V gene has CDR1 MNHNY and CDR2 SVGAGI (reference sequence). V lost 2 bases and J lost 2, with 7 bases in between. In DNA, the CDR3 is TGTGCCAGCAGTTACGACAGAACCTACGAGCAGTACTTC. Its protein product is CASSYDRTYEQYF.

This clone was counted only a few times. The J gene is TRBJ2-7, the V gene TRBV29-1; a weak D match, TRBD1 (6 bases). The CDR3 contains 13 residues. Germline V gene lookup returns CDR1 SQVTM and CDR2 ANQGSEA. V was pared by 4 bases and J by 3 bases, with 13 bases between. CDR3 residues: CSVAGTLGYEQYF. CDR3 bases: TGCAGCGTTGCCGGGACACTCGGCTACGAGCAGTACTTC.

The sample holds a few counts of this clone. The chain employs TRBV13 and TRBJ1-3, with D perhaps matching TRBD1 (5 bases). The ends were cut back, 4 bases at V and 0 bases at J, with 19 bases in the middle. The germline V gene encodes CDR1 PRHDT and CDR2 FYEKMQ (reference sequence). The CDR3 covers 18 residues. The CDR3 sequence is CASSYPGTGRDSGNTIYF. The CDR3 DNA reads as TGTGCCAGCAGCTACCCCGGGACCGGGAGGGACTCTGGAAACACCATATATTTT.

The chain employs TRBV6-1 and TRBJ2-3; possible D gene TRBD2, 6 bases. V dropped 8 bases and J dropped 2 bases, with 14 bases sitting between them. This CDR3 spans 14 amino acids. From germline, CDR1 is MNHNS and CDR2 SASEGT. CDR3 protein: CASYPGRDTDTQYF. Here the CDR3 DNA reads TGTGCCAGCTACCCAGGGCGGGACACAGATACGCAGTATTTT.

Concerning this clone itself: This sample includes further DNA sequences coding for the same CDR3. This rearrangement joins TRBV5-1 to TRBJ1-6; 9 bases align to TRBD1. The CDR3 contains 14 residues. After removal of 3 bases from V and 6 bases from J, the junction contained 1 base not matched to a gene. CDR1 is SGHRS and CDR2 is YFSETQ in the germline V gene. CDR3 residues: CASSWDRANSPLHF. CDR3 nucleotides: TGCGCCAGCAGCTGGGACAGGGCTAATTCACCCCTCCACTTT.